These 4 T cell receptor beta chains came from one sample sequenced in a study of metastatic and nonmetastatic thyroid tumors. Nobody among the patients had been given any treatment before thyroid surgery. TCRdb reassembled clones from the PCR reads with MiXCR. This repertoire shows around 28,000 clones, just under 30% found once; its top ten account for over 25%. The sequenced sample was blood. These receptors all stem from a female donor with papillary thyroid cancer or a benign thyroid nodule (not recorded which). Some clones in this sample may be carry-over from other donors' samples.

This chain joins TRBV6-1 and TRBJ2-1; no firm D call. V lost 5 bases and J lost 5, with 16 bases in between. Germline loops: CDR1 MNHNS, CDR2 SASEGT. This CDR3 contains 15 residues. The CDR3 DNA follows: TGTGCCAGCAGTCTCTTAGCTACACTAAACAATGAGCAGTTCTTC. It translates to CASSLLATLNNEQFF.

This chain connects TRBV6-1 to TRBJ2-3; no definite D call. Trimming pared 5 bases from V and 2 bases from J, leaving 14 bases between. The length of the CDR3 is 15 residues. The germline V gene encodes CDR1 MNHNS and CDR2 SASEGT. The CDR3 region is CASSPDGPSTDTQYF. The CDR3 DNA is TGTGCCAGCAGTCCCGACGGACCGTCCACAGATACGCAGTATTTT.

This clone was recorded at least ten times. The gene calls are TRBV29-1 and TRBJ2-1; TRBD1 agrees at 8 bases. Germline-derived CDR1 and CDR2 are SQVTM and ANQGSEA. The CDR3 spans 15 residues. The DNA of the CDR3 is TGCAGTTGTAGCGGACAGGGTGTTATCAGTGGTGAGCAGTTCTTC. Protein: CSCSGQGVISGEQFF.

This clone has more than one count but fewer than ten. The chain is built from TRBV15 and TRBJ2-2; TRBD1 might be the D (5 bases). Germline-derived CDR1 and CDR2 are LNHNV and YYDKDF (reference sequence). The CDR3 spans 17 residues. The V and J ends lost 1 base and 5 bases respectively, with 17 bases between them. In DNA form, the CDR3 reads TGTGCCACCAGCAGAGCGAGCAGGGTAGGACGGACCGGGGAGCTGTTTTTT. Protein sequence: CATSRASRVGRTGELFF.